This TCR beta chain was documented in a study of cytomegalovirus exposure and HLA in healthy donors. Study outcomes and limitations: TRBV6-2, TRBV6-3 and some other V segments were unresolvable in 87-base-pair reads. Some 150 TCR beta chains were listed as cytomegalovirus-associated. It was likely that a cluster of highly shared sequence variants was a sequencing artifact.

Samples came from healthy bone marrow donors. PCR primers comprised 60 Vbeta and 13 Jbeta primers. Method: immunoSEQ multiplex PCR; TCRdb's copy keeps in-frame clones and lacks some. The sample carries 200,000 to 250,000 clones, 75% to 90% recorded once. About this clone: The antigen is unknown.

This CDR3 has 13 amino acids. Trimming removed 0 bases at V and 3 bases at J, with 9 bases between. Germline CDR1 reads GTSNPN; CDR2 reads SVGIG (reference sequence). The sequence derives from a boy aged 2 to 10 in good health and CMV-seronegative. The chain recombines TRBV30 with TRBJ2-7; tentative D call: TRBD1 (5 bases). What was sequenced was PBMCs. The CDR3 reads CAWSVGTGYEQYF. CDR3 coding DNA: TGTGCCTGGAGTGTTGGAACAGGCTACGAGCAGTACTTC.